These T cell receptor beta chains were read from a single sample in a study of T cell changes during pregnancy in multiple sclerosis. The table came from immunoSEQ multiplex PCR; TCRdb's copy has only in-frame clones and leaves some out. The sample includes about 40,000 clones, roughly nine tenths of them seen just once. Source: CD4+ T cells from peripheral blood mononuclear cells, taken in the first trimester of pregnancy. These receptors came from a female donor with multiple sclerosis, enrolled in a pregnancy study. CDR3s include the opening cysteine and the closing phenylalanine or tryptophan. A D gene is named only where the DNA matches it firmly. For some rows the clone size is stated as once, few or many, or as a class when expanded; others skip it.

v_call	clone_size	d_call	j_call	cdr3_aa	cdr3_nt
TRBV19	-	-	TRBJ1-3	CASSPIEGSGNTIYF	TGTGCCAGTAGCCCTATTGAGGGTTCTGGAAACACCATATATTTT
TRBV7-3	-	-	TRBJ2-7	CASSRGPIFGNEQYF	TGTGCCAGCAGCAGAGGACCCATATTCGGGAACGAGCAGTACTTC
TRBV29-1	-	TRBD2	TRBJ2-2	CSVGTSGRKGELFF	TGCAGCGTGGGGACTAGCGGGAGAAAGGGGGAGCTGTTTTTT
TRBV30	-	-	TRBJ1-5	CAWSLGVGGVLNQPQHF	TGTGCCTGGAGTTTAGGGGTTGGGGGGGTACTCAATCAGCCCCAGCATTTT
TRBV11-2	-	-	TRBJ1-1	CASSLDGQIQNTEAFF	TGTGCCAGCAGCTTAGACGGACAGATACAGAACACTGAAGCTTTCTTT
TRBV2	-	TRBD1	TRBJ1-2	CASSAGQGYGYTF	TGTGCCAGCAGTGCGGGACAGGGGTATGGCTACACCTTC
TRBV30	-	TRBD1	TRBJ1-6	CAWSATGGGSPLHF	TGTGCCTGGAGTGCCACAGGGGGGGGCTCACCCCTCCACTTT
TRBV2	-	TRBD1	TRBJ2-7	CASSTGVSYEQYF	TGTGCCAGCAGTACAGGGGTCTCCTACGAGCAGTACTTC
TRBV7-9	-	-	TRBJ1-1	CASSLAAGGHTEAFF	TGTGCCAGCAGCTTAGCGGCGGGCGGGCACACTGAAGCTTTCTTT
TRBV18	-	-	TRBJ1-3	CASSLGQANTIYF	TGTGCCAGCTCACTGGGACAAGCAAACACCATATATTTT
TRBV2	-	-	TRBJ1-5	CASTLAESYSNQPQHF	TGTGCCAGCACCCTCGCCGAGAGCTATAGCAATCAGCCCCAGCATTTT
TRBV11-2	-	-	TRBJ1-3	CASNSLAGSPGHHF	TGTGCCAGCAACAGTCTCGCGGGCTCCCCGGGCCATCATTTT
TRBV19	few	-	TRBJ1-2	CASSDTDSYGYTF	TGTGCCAGTAGTGACACGGATTCCTATGGCTACACCTTC
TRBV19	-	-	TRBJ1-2	CASSWPTGTNYGYTF	TGTGCCAGTAGTTGGCCGACAGGCACTAACTATGGCTACACCTTC
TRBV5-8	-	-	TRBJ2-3	CASSLVETDTQYF	TGTGCCAGCAGCTTGGTAGAGACAGATACGCAGTATTTT
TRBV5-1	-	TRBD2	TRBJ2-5	CASSLNSAGGLETQYF	TGCGCCAGCAGCTTGAACAGTGCGGGAGGGTTGGAGACCCAGTACTTC
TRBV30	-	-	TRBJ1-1	CAWGPILNTEAFF	TGTGCCTGGGGCCCCATCCTTAACACTGAAGCTTTCTTT
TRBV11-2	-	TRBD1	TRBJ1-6	CASRKPGQGINSPLHF	TGTGCCAGCAGGAAGCCAGGACAGGGTATAAATTCACCCCTCCACTTT
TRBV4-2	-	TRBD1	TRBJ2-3	CASSQLIAGGLGTDTQYF	TGTGCCAGCAGCCAATTAATAGCAGGGGGATTAGGGACAGATACGCAGTATTTT
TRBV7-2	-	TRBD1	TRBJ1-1	CASRRSRDRGLNTEAFF	TGTGCCAGCAGACGATCCCGGGACAGGGGTCTAAACACTGAAGCTTTCTTT
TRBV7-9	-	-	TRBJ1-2	CASSLEAGGYTF	TGTGCCAGCAGCTTAGAAGCGGGTGGCTACACCTTC
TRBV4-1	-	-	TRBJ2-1	CASSQAQQDEQFF	TGCGCCAGCAGCCAAGCTCAACAGGATGAGCAGTTCTTC
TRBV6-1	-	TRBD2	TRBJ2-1	CASSELYSGSKEFF	TGTGCCAGCAGTGAACTATATAGCGGGAGCAAGGAGTTCTTC
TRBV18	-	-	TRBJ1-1	CASSPLNNGNTEAFF	TGTGCCAGCTCACCATTGAATAACGGGAACACTGAAGCTTTCTTT
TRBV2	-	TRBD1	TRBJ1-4	CASIQGLANEKLFF	TGTGCCAGCATACAGGGGTTGGCTAATGAAAAACTGTTTTTT
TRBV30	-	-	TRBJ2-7	CAWSHTGEVGQYF	TGTGCCTGGAGCCACACAGGGGAGGTCGGGCAGTACTTC
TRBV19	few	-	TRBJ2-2	CASSIAFNTGELFF	TGTGCCAGTAGTATAGCCTTTAACACCGGGGAGCTGTTTTTT
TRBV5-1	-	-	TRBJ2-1	CASSLTVSSYNEQFF	TGCGCCAGCAGCTTGACCGTGAGCTCCTACAATGAGCAGTTCTTC
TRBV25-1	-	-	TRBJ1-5	CASSVLGSNQPQHF	TGTGCCAGCAGCGTACTAGGCAGCAATCAGCCCCAGCATTTT
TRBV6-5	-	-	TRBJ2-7	CASSISGEQYF	TGTGCCAGCAGCATTTCAGGGGAGCAGTACTTC
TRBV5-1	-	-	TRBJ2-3	CASSSGTRTDTQYF	TGCGCCAGCAGCTCCGGGACACGGACAGATACGCAGTATTTT
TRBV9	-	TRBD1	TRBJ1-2	CASSDRQGNGYTF	TGTGCCAGCAGCGACCGACAGGGGAATGGCTACACCTTC
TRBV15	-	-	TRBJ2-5	CAAGGHQETQYF	TGTGCCGCCGGGGGACACCAAGAGACCCAGTACTTC
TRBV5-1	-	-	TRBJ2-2	CASSLEAYNTGELFF	TGCGCCAGCAGCTTGGAAGCTTATAACACCGGGGAGCTGTTTTTT
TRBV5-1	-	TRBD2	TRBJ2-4	CASSLDGRAEGIQYF	TGCGCCAGCAGCTTGGACGGGAGGGCCGAAGGAATTCAGTACTTC